The rows below give T cell receptor beta chains drawn from one sample of a study of immune cell composition in non-small cell lung cancer. Clones were read by immunoSEQ multiplex PCR, and TCRdb kept only the in-frame ones, dropping some. The data hold a few thousand clones, with 65% to 75% observed a single time. The sequenced sample consisted of lung tumor tissue. These receptors were taken from a human donor with non-small cell lung cancer. CDR3s include the opening cysteine and the closing phenylalanine or tryptophan. D genes are given only for firm matches. Size tells how often a clone was seen (once, few, many) or the class of an expanded clone, and some rows leave it out.

abundance: -
v_gene: TRBV30
d_gene: -
len: 11
j_gene: TRBJ2-1
CDR3nt: TGTGCCTCCCGACAGTACAATGAGCAGTTCTTC
CDR3aa: CASRQYNEQFF

abundance: -
v_gene: TRBV28
d_gene: TRBD2
len: 14
j_gene: TRBJ2-7
CDR3nt: TGTGCCAGCAGGTCACTAGCGGGGCCCTACGAGCAGTACTTC
CDR3aa: CASRSLAGPYEQYF

abundance: -
v_gene: TRBV28
d_gene: TRBD1
len: 19
j_gene: TRBJ1-5
CDR3nt: TGTGCCAGCAGTTCCCTCGACAGGGGGCGGCCCGATAGCAATCAGCCCCAGCATTTT
CDR3aa: CASSSLDRGRPDSNQPQHF

abundance: -
v_gene: TRBV18
d_gene: TRBD2
len: 20
j_gene: TRBJ2-2
CDR3nt: TGTGCCAGCTCCCCCAAGCGGACAGGCACCGGGACTAGCGGCACCGGGGAGCTGTTTTTT
CDR3aa: CASSPKRTGTGTSGTGELFF

abundance: -
v_gene: TRBV28
d_gene: TRBD1
len: 15
j_gene: TRBJ2-2
CDR3nt: TGTGCCAGCAGTTTGGCAGGGGGCGACGCCGGGGAGCTGTTTTTT
CDR3aa: CASSLAGGDAGELFF

abundance: -
v_gene: TRBV9
d_gene: -
len: 15
j_gene: TRBJ2-5
CDR3nt: TGTGCCAGCGGTGGAGGGGACCTTTGGGGAGAGACCCAGTACTTC
CDR3aa: CASGGGDLWGETQYF

abundance: -
v_gene: TRBV19
d_gene: TRBD1
len: 15
j_gene: TRBJ2-7
CDR3nt: TGTGCCAGTAGTTCGGTGGACAGGGGCCCCAACCGGCAGTACTTC
CDR3aa: CASSSVDRGPNRQYF

abundance: -
v_gene: TRBV6-1
d_gene: TRBD1
len: 13
j_gene: TRBJ1-5
CDR3nt: TGTGCCACGCAAAGAACAGGGGATCAGCCCCAGCATTTT
CDR3aa: CATQRTGDQPQHF

abundance: -
v_gene: TRBV28
d_gene: -
len: 14
j_gene: TRBJ2-7
CDR3nt: TGTGCCAGCAGTCCACCGACAGGATACTACGAGCAGTACTTC
CDR3aa: CASSPPTGYYEQYF

abundance: medium-sized
v_gene: TRBV4-2
d_gene: -
len: 15
j_gene: TRBJ1-5
CDR3nt: TGTGCCAGCAGCCAAGATTGGGGCAGCAATCAGCCCCAGCATTTT
CDR3aa: CASSQDWGSNQPQHF

abundance: -
v_gene: TRBV28
d_gene: TRBD1
len: 17
j_gene: TRBJ2-1
CDR3nt: TGTGCCAGCAGTGGGGACAGGGTCGGGCCCGTCTACAATGAGCAGTTCTTC
CDR3aa: CASSGDRVGPVYNEQFF

abundance: -
v_gene: TRBV28
d_gene: -
len: 15
j_gene: TRBJ2-5
CDR3nt: TGTGCCAGCAGTTTATTTGGCGGGAATAGGGAGACCCAGTACTTC
CDR3aa: CASSLFGGNRETQYF

abundance: few
v_gene: TRBV7-3
d_gene: TRBD1
len: 15
j_gene: TRBJ1-1
CDR3nt: TGTGCCAGCAGCTCGAGGGGGCAGGGGGACACTGAAGCTTTCTTT
CDR3aa: CASSSRGQGDTEAFF

abundance: few
v_gene: TRBV5-1
d_gene: -
len: 15
j_gene: TRBJ2-1
CDR3nt: TGCGCCAGCACCAGGGGGGGGTGGACTAGCAGTGAGCAGTTCTTC
CDR3aa: CASTRGGWTSSEQFF

abundance: -
v_gene: TRBV27
d_gene: -
len: 13
j_gene: TRBJ1-2
CDR3nt: TGTGCCAGCAGTCCGAACAGTGCCTATGGCTACACCTTC
CDR3aa: CASSPNSAYGYTF

abundance: -
v_gene: TRBV29-1
d_gene: -
len: 14
j_gene: TRBJ2-7
CDR3nt: TGCAGCGTCTTGAATACGGTTAGCTCCTACGAGCAGTACTTC
CDR3aa: CSVLNTVSSYEQYF

abundance: medium-sized
v_gene: TRBV27
d_gene: TRBD2
len: 14
j_gene: TRBJ2-1
CDR3nt: TGTGCCAGCAGTTCCGGGACTATACTTCGCGAGCAGTTCTTC
CDR3aa: CASSSGTILREQFF

abundance: -
v_gene: TRBV9
d_gene: TRBD2
len: 19
j_gene: TRBJ2-4
CDR3nt: TGTGCCAGCAGCGAGGGACTAGCGGGAAGCAACATAGCCAAAAACATTCAGTACTTC
CDR3aa: CASSEGLAGSNIAKNIQYF

abundance: -
v_gene: TRBV28
d_gene: -
len: 16
j_gene: TRBJ1-4
CDR3nt: TGTGCCAGCAGTTGGGGCTCCGGCGTGGCTAATGAAAAACTGTTTTTT
CDR3aa: CASSWGSGVANEKLFF

abundance: -
v_gene: TRBV5-1
d_gene: -
len: 14
j_gene: TRBJ2-3
CDR3nt: TGCGCCAGCAGCTTGGCCGGGGTTACAGATACGCAGTATTTT
CDR3aa: CASSLAGVTDTQYF

abundance: -
v_gene: TRBV27
d_gene: TRBD1
len: 16
j_gene: TRBJ2-3
CDR3nt: TGTGCCAGCAGTATAGACAGGGGGAAAAGCACAGATACGCAGTATTTT
CDR3aa: CASSIDRGKSTDTQYF

abundance: -
v_gene: TRBV4-3
d_gene: TRBD2
len: 15
j_gene: TRBJ2-7
CDR3nt: TGCGCCAGCAGCCAAGATCCGGCGGGAGCTGGCGAGCAGTACTTC
CDR3aa: CASSQDPAGAGEQYF

abundance: few
v_gene: TRBV7-3
d_gene: TRBD2
len: 15
j_gene: TRBJ2-7
CDR3nt: TGTGCCAGCAGCTTAGCGGCGGGAGGCTCCTACGAGCAGTACTTC
CDR3aa: CASSLAAGGSYEQYF

abundance: -
v_gene: TRBV5-1
d_gene: TRBD1
len: 15
j_gene: TRBJ1-3
CDR3nt: TGCGCCAGCAGCCCACAGGGGGCGGACCGAAACACCATATATTTT
CDR3aa: CASSPQGADRNTIYF

abundance: -
v_gene: TRBV27
d_gene: TRBD2
len: 17
j_gene: TRBJ2-2
CDR3nt: TGTGCCAGCAGTCCATCCCTCCTAGCGGGGAACACCGGGGAGCTGTTTTTT
CDR3aa: CASSPSLLAGNTGELFF

abundance: -
v_gene: TRBV2
d_gene: TRBD1
len: 14
j_gene: TRBJ1-2
CDR3nt: TGTGCCAGCACCGTCCAGGGGGCTGGCTATGGCTACACCTTC
CDR3aa: CASTVQGAGYGYTF

abundance: -
v_gene: TRBV5-4
d_gene: TRBD1
len: 15
j_gene: TRBJ2-7
CDR3nt: TGTGCCAGCAGCTTCGGGACAGGGAGAGTCTACGAGCAGTACTTC
CDR3aa: CASSFGTGRVYEQYF

abundance: -
v_gene: TRBV5-1
d_gene: TRBD1
len: 14
j_gene: TRBJ1-2
CDR3nt: TGCGCCAGCAGCCCTCAGACCGGGACAGGGGGCTACACCTTC
CDR3aa: CASSPQTGTGGYTF

abundance: -
v_gene: TRBV5-1
d_gene: -
len: 16
j_gene: TRBJ1-1
CDR3nt: TGCGCCAGCAGCTTCGAGTCTCCGGGGTTGAACACTGAAGCTTTCTTT
CDR3aa: CASSFESPGLNTEAFF

abundance: -
v_gene: TRBV28
d_gene: -
len: 14
j_gene: TRBJ2-7
CDR3nt: TGTGCCAGCTGGTCCCCGGGAGACTCCTACGAGCAGTACTTC
CDR3aa: CASWSPGDSYEQYF

abundance: -
v_gene: TRBV29-1
d_gene: TRBD1
len: 13
j_gene: TRBJ2-7
CDR3nt: TGCAGCGTTGTGGGGGAACAGGGGACAGAGCAGTACTTC
CDR3aa: CSVVGEQGTEQYF

abundance: -
v_gene: TRBV10-3
d_gene: TRBD2
len: 14
j_gene: TRBJ2-7
CDR3nt: TGTGCCATCAGAATCACCGGGACTAGCGCTGAGCAGTACTTC
CDR3aa: CAIRITGTSAEQYF

abundance: few
v_gene: TRBV19
d_gene: -
len: 13
j_gene: TRBJ1-5
CDR3nt: TGTGCCACCTGGGGACACCTCAATCAGCCCCAGCATTTT
CDR3aa: CATWGHLNQPQHF

abundance: -
v_gene: TRBV7-2
d_gene: TRBD1
len: 14
j_gene: TRBJ2-3
CDR3nt: TGTGCCAGCAGCTCCGGGACAGGGGAGGGGACGCAGTATTTT
CDR3aa: CASSSGTGEGTQYF

abundance: -
v_gene: TRBV5-1
d_gene: TRBD1
len: 16
j_gene: TRBJ2-2
CDR3nt: TGCGCCAGCAGCCTAAGGGACAGCGCGAACACCGGGGAGCTGTTTTTT
CDR3aa: CASSLRDSANTGELFF

abundance: medium-sized
v_gene: TRBV6-4
d_gene: TRBD2
len: 15
j_gene: TRBJ2-1
CDR3nt: TGTGCCAGCAGTGCCGGGACTAGCGGGAGTTATGAGCAGTTCTTC
CDR3aa: CASSAGTSGSYEQFF

abundance: once
v_gene: TRBV28
d_gene: TRBD2
len: 15
j_gene: TRBJ2-3
CDR3nt: TGTGCCAGCAGCCCCGTCGGGGGAGGGACAGATACGCAGTATTTT
CDR3aa: CASSPVGGGTDTQYF

abundance: -
v_gene: TRBV25-1
d_gene: TRBD1
len: 15
j_gene: TRBJ2-7
CDR3nt: TGTGCCAGCAGGATATGCGGGACAGGGGTCTACGAGCAGTACTTC
CDR3aa: CASRICGTGVYEQYF

abundance: -
v_gene: TRBV5-4
d_gene: TRBD2
len: 16
j_gene: TRBJ2-7
CDR3nt: TGTGCCAGCAGACCTGGGACTAGCTCTGGGGTTGTGGAGCAGTACTTC
CDR3aa: CASRPGTSSGVVEQYF

abundance: few
v_gene: TRBV30
d_gene: -
len: 11
j_gene: TRBJ1-1
CDR3nt: TGTGCCTGGAGTCCAGGGCTCGGAGCTTTCTTT
CDR3aa: CAWSPGLGAFF

abundance: -
v_gene: TRBV9
d_gene: TRBD1
len: 16
j_gene: TRBJ2-1
CDR3nt: TGTGCCAGCAGCGGGACCGGACAGGGGTTAAGCAATGAGCAGTTCTTC
CDR3aa: CASSGTGQGLSNEQFF

abundance: -
v_gene: TRBV18
d_gene: TRBD1
len: 17
j_gene: TRBJ2-1
CDR3nt: TGTGCCAGCTCACCCAAGCCGGGGACAGGGACCTACAATGAGCAGTTCTTC
CDR3aa: CASSPKPGTGTYNEQFF

abundance: -
v_gene: TRBV7-9
d_gene: -
len: 16
j_gene: TRBJ2-1
CDR3nt: TGTGCCAGCAGCTTAGCGGGAGCGGGTGCCTACAATGAGCAGTTCTTC
CDR3aa: CASSLAGAGAYNEQFF

abundance: medium-sized
v_gene: TRBV7-9
d_gene: -
len: 12
j_gene: TRBJ2-7
CDR3nt: TGTGCCAGCAGCCCCGGTCGTTACGAGCAGTACTTC
CDR3aa: CASSPGRYEQYF

abundance: -
v_gene: TRBV7-9
d_gene: TRBD2
len: 16
j_gene: TRBJ2-2
CDR3nt: TGTGCCAGCAGCTTGCTAGCGGGGCCGAACACCGGGGAGCTGTTTTTT
CDR3aa: CASSLLAGPNTGELFF

abundance: -
v_gene: TRBV9
d_gene: -
len: 16
j_gene: TRBJ1-4
CDR3nt: TGTGCCAGCAGCGTTGGGACTGACCCTGGGGGGGAAAAACTGTTTTTT
CDR3aa: CASSVGTDPGGEKLFF

abundance: -
v_gene: TRBV4-1
d_gene: TRBD1
len: 15
j_gene: TRBJ1-1
CDR3nt: TGCGCCAGCAGCCAAGATAGATGGACAGGCGCCCAGGCTTTCTTT
CDR3aa: CASSQDRWTGAQAFF